This T cell receptor (beta chain) comes out of a study of T cell clones after liver transplantation. Study results and limitations: In two subjects, few donor cells limited the measurable donor-reactive repertoire.

As to this clone: Its specificity is unknown.

Sequencing was performed with immunoSEQ multiplex PCR; in TCRdb, only in-frame clones are kept and a portion is missing. The table shows 95,000 to 130,000 clones, with about nine tenths occurring only once. Germline V gene sequence: CDR1 MGHRA, CDR2 YSYEKL. The CDR3 length is 13 residues. V lost 2 bases to trimming and J lost 3 bases, with 7 bases between them. The sample was CD4+ T cells from blood, taken 12 months after liver transplant. This rearrangement joins TRBV4-1 to TRBJ2-5; no definite D call. This clonotype originated in a human patient who received a liver transplant. A share of the T cells may be of graft donor origin. CDR3 amino acids: CASSQWQKETQYF. The CDR3 bases are TGCGCCAGCAGCCAATGGCAGAAAGAGACCCAGTACTTC.